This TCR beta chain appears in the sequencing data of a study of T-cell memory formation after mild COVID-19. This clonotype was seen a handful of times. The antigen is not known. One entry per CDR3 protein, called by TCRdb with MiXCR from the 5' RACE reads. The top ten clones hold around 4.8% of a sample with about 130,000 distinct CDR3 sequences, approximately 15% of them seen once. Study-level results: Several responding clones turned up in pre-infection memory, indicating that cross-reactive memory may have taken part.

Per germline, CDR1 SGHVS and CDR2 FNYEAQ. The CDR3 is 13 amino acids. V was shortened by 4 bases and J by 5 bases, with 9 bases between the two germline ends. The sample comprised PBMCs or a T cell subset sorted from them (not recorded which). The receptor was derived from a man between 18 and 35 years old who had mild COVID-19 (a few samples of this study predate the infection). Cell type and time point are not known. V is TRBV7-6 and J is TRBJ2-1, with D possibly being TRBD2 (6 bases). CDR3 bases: TGTGCCAGCAGCTGGCGGGGAAACAATGAGCAGTTCTTC. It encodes CASSWRGNNEQFF.